There are a few counts of the clone carrying this T cell receptor (beta chain). What it binds is not known. A 5'RACE reaction primed in the constant segment made cDNA libraries of TCR alpha and TCR beta, and these carried sample barcodes and UMIs. MiXCR, applied by TCRdb to the 5' RACE reads, yields one record per CDR3 protein. The sample has fewer than 250,000 distinct CDR3 sequences; around 25% are singletons. The J segment lost 0 bases and the V segment lost 8 bases, leaving 7 bases of the junction unmatched. This CDR3 contains 16 residues. Germline CDR1 and CDR2: MNHEY and SVGEGT. These data come from a study of T-cell memory formation after mild COVID-19. Study observations and caveats: For second-wave clones that peaked at day 37, SARS-CoV-2 specificity went unverified. CD4+ contracting clones lay mainly in CM and EM, CD8+ ones in EMRA. Pre-infection memory held some responding clones, suggesting pre-existing cross-reactive T cells responded.

The origin of this receptor is an adult woman who had mild COVID-19 (a few samples of this study predate the infection). Cell type and time point are not known. V usage is TRBV6-2 or TRBV6-3 and J usage is TRBJ2-6, with TRBD2 matching over 7 bases. Source material: PBMCs or a T cell subset sorted from them (not recorded which). This CDR3 reads CASGTTRASGANVLTF. CDR3 DNA sequence: TGTGCCAGCGGGACTACGAGAGCCTCTGGGGCCAACGTCCTGACTTTC.